The 8 T cell receptor beta chains given below trace back to one sample, sequenced in a study of spatial heterogeneity in lung cancer. One entry per CDR3 protein results from TCRdb running MiXCR on the 5' RACE reads. The top ten clones hold roughly 10% of a sample with about 48,000 distinct CDR3 sequences, roughly 5.2% of them seen once. Documented time point: sample taken at primary tumor resection. Whole RNA came from tumor, nontumor lung or frozen PBMC and was sequenced without being sorted. The sample consisted of PBMCs, taken at surgery. The source is a male donor with early-stage non-small cell lung cancer.

This clonotype was recorded once. The chain links TRBV5-4 to TRBJ2-7; the D gene could be TRBD1 or TRBD2 (5 bases each). The CDR3 loop spans 14 amino acids. The V end was cut by 2 bases, the J end by 2 bases, with 11 bases between. Per germline, CDR1 SGHNT and CDR2 YYREEE (reference sequence). This CDR3 is CASSLGTATYEQYF. The CDR3 coding sequence is TGTGCCAGCAGCTTAGGGACGGCTACCTACGAGCAGTACTTC.

With respect to this clonotype: Since a much larger clone is just one base distant, this may be a read error. The chain recombines TRBV5-1 with TRBJ2-7; tentatively, D is TRBD1 (6 bases). CDR1 is SGHRS and CDR2 is YFSETQ in the germline V gene. The V gene lost 4 bases and the J gene lost 6 bases, with 17 bases spanning the gap. The CDR3 covers 14 residues. The CDR3 nucleotides read TGCGCCAGCAGCCCACGGACAGACACCTTCGAGCAGTACTTC. Its translation is CASSPRTDTFEQYF.

This chain joins TRBV20-1 and TRBJ1-1; 7 bases map to TRBD1. CDR3 length equals 15 residues. V was clipped by 3 bases and J by 1 base; unmatched bases: 8. CDR1 is DFQATT and CDR2 is SNEGSKA in the germline V gene (reference sequence). The CDR3 nucleotides read TGCAGTGCTAGCTCTCACAGGGGATCGAACACTGAAGCTTTCTTT. Residues: CSASSHRGSNTEAFF.

Concerning this clonotype: A single base separates this from a much larger clone, so it may be a read error. This CDR3 fails to terminate in the conserved phenylalanine or tryptophan, so it likely reflects a read error. CDR3 in DNA: TGCGCCAGCAGCCGGGACAGCCTGGAGCAGTTCTCC. Translation: CASSRDSLEQFS. The chain has TRBV5-1 and TRBJ2-1; 7 bases are a match to TRBD1. V lost 4 bases and J lost 10; bases outside the gene matches: 5. Germline V gene sequence: CDR1 SGHRS, CDR2 YFSETQ. The CDR3 contains 12 residues.

The chain carries TRBV7-2 and TRBJ2-3; D assignment may be TRBD1 or TRBD2 (5 bases each). The V gene lost 5 bases and the J gene lost 3 bases, with 12 bases spanning the gap. The CDR3 loop spans 14 amino acids. Germline V gene lookup returns CDR1 SGHTA and CDR2 FQGNSA. The DNA for the CDR3 is TGTGCCAGCAGCCTAGATGGGGGAACAGATACGCAGTATTTT. It specifies CASSLDGGTDTQYF.

In its sample, this clonotype was seen a few times. This sequence joins TRBV7-2 and TRBJ2-1; D perhaps matches TRBD1 (6 bases). Trimming shortened V by 1 base and J by 7 bases, and 11 bases separated the two germline ends. CDR1 is SGHTA and CDR2 is FQGNSA in the germline V gene. The CDR3 spans 14 residues. Written as DNA, the CDR3 is TGTGCCAGCAGCTTAGTCAGGGGCTTGAATGAGCAGTTCTTC. Translated, it gives CASSLVRGLNEQFF.

This clonotype has just one count. A read error is possible here, since a much larger clone lies one base away. The chain recombines TRBV7-2 with TRBJ2-1; 9 bases are shared with TRBD2. The J segment lost 6 bases and the V segment lost 5 bases, leaving 11 bases of the junction unmatched. The germline V gene encodes CDR1 SGHTA and CDR2 FQGNSA. The CDR3 length is 16 residues. The CDR3 here is CASSPPIAGVGNEQFF. In DNA, the CDR3 is TGTGCCAGCAGCCCACCGATAGCGGGAGTAGGCAATGAGCAGTTCTTC. Complete variable domain (other parts from reference TRBV7-2 and TRBJ2-1): GAGVSQSPSNKVTEKGKDVELRCDPISGHTALYWYRQSLGQGLEFLIYFQGNSAPDKSGLPSDRFSAERTGGSVSTLTIQRTQQEDSAVYLCASSPPIAGVGNEQFFGPGTRLTVL.

This clonotype was found many times. V and J are TRBV4-2 and TRBJ2-1; weak D call: TRBD2 (6 bases). This CDR3 is built from 15 residues. Germline CDR1 reads LGHNA; CDR2 reads YNFKEQ. Trimming cost V 0 bases and J 4 bases, with 10 bases left between them. CDR3 region: CASSQDGGAYNEQFF. DNA of the CDR3: TGTGCCAGCAGCCAAGATGGCGGGGCGTACAATGAGCAGTTCTTC.